The 31 T cell receptor beta chains given below trace back to one sample, sequenced in a study of glioma-infiltrating T cells (TCRdb year 2016). The data were produced on an Illumina MiSeq. TCR alpha and beta CDR3 regions were amplified with the iRepertoire nested amplicon-rescue multiplex PCR (arm-PCR) platform from RNA. The public reads were reanalyzed by TCRdb: fastp trimming at Q25, MiXCR alignment, in-frame beta chains only. Entries are consolidated by CDR3 protein sequence, retaining the most common genes and DNA. The sample yields about 190,000 distinct CDR3 sequences; more than 25% were counted once. The ten biggest clones cover 20% of the sample. The sequencing input was glioma tissue, nonneoplastic brain tissue, or PBMCs (not recorded which). The source is a human donor with low-grade glioma or glioblastoma, undergoing nonglioma brain surgery, or in good health (not recorded which).

This clonotype was seen a handful of times. The V and J genes are TRBV29-1 and TRBJ2-7; perhaps TRBD2 as D (6 bases). Deletions cut 6 bases from V and 2 bases from J, with 17 bases between. The CDR3 length is 14 residues. In germline, CDR1 is SQVTM, CDR2 ANQGSEA. CDR3 nucleotide sequence: TGCAGCGTGGCCCTGGACTACAAAACCTACGAGCAGTACTTC. It yields the protein CSVALDYKTYEQYF.

In this sample, this clonotype turned up many times. V usage is TRBV19 and J usage is TRBJ2-1, with no clear D. The germline gives CDR1 LNHDA, CDR2 SQIVND (reference sequence). This CDR3 has 13 amino acids. Trimming stripped 6 bases from V and 4 bases from J, with 10 bases between. CDR3 residues: CASRRHLYNEQFF. For the CDR3, the DNA is TGTGCCAGTAGAAGGCACCTTTACAATGAGCAGTTCTTC.

This clonotype has a count of ten or more. J is TRBJ1-3 and V is TRBV7-2, with D maybe TRBD1 (5 bases). Germline V gene data show CDR1 as SGHTA and CDR2 as FQGNSA. The V gene lost 1 base and the J gene lost 2 bases, with 9 bases spanning the gap. There are 15 residues in the CDR3. DNA of the CDR3: TGTGCCAGCAGCTTAGACGGGACTCCTGGAAACACCATATATTTT. Its translation: CASSLDGTPGNTIYF.

The genes are TRBV5-1 and TRBJ2-5, with 12 bases aligning to TRBD1. Germline CDR1 is SGHRS and CDR2 is YFSETQ. CDR3 length: 17 amino acids. J gave up 5 bases and V 3 bases, and 11 bases lay outside the gene matches. CDR3 DNA: TGCGCCAGCAGCTCTACCGGGACAGGGGGCGCCTGGGAGACCCAGTACTTC. It is translated as CASSSTGTGGAWETQYF.

The chain has TRBV18 and TRBJ2-2; D is ambiguous. V lost 4 bases and J 1 base, leaving 10 bases between the germline ends. CDR1 and CDR2 (germline): KGHSH, LQKENI. The CDR3 runs to 15 residues. The CDR3 loop reads CASSQAERNTGELFF. CDR3 nucleotides: TGTGCCAGCTCACAGGCGGAAAGGAACACCGGGGAGCTGTTTTTT.

In its sample, this clonotype was seen once. The gene calls are TRBV27 and TRBJ2-7; TRBD2 matches 8 bases. The CDR3 runs to 17 residues. After removal of 6 bases from V and 5 bases from J, the junction contained 18 bases not matched to a gene. CDR1 is MNHEY and CDR2 is SMNVEV in the germline V gene (reference sequence). CDR3 protein: CASSQRGYKRESDEQYF. The CDR3 nucleotides are TGTGCCAGCAGCCAGAGGGGCTACAAGCGGGAGTCGGACGAGCAGTACTTC.

This clonotype showed up many times. CDR3 sequence reads: CASSQDRGSYYGYTF. CDR3 nucleotide sequence: TGTGCCAGCAGCCAAGATCGTGGCAGTTACTATGGCTACACCTTC. V usage is TRBV3-1 and J usage is TRBJ1-2; no definite D call. The germline V gene has CDR1 LGHDT and CDR2 YNNKEL (reference sequence). This CDR3 region has 15 residues. V was trimmed by 0 bases and J by 3 bases, leaving 11 bases between them.

V and J are TRBV12-3 or TRBV12-4 and TRBJ1-4; no firm D call. V was shortened by 4 bases and J by 7 bases, with 16 bases between the two germline ends. The CDR3 runs to 15 residues. The CDR3 DNA reads as TGTGCCAGCAGTTCCCGGCTACGGAACCGTGAAAAACTGTTTTTT. Amino acid sequence: CASSSRLRNREKLFF.

The chain recombines TRBV12-3 or TRBV12-4 with TRBJ2-7, with D possibly matching TRBD2 (5 bases). V was pared by 6 bases and J by 2 bases, with 14 bases between. There are 14 residues in the CDR3. CDR3 DNA sequence: TGTGCCAGCAGACGAAACGGGGTTACCTACGAGCAGTACTTC. It specifies CASRRNGVTYEQYF.

The J gene is TRBJ2-7, the V gene TRBV7-2; 7 bases are a match to TRBD2. The CDR3 sequence is 14 residues long. The junction had 5 bases not matched to a gene; V was cut back by 1 base and J by 5 bases. From germline, CDR1 is SGHTA and CDR2 FQGNSA. The CDR3 DNA reads as TGTGCCAGCAGCTTAGTTGGCGGGAGCGACGAGCAGTACTTC. It yields the protein CASSLVGGSDEQYF.

This clonotype was seen repeatedly, ten times or more. V is TRBV6-1 and J is TRBJ2-7; 7 bases agree with TRBD2. This CDR3 has 15 amino acids. The trim removed 5 bases at V and 0 bases at J, leaving 7 bases unmatched. Germline V gives CDR1 MNHNS, CDR2 SASEGT. As DNA, the CDR3 is TGTGCCAGCAGTTTTATGGGGGGGAGCTCCTACGAGCAGTACTTC. Residues: CASSFMGGSSYEQYF.

Many counts were recorded for this clonotype. This chain joins TRBV20-1 and TRBJ2-7, with a weak D call TRBD2 (5 bases). CDR3 length equals 12 residues. Germline CDR1 and CDR2: DFQATT and SNEGSKA (reference sequence). The V end was cut by 3 bases, the J end by 0 bases, with 6 bases between. For the CDR3, the DNA is TGCAGTGCTAGCGGGGACTCCTACGAGCAGTACTTC. It specifies CSASGDSYEQYF.

This sequence joins TRBV5-1 and TRBJ2-1, with 11 bases that match TRBD2. The CDR3 has 16 amino acids. The germline gives CDR1 SGHRS, CDR2 YFSETQ. Germline trimming cut 4 bases from V and 7 bases from J; bases unmatched to any gene: 10. CDR3 sequence: CASSPGTSGLWNEQFF. CDR3 bases: TGCGCCAGCAGCCCGGGGACTAGCGGCCTATGGAATGAGCAGTTCTTC.

Details on this clonotype: A clone one base away is much larger, so this may be a read error. The V gene is TRBV7-2, the J gene TRBJ2-2, with D possibly TRBD2 on 6 matching bases. The V gene lost 1 base and the J gene lost 3 bases, with 12 bases spanning the gap. The germline CDR1 and CDR2 sequences are SGHTA and FQGNSA. The CDR3 totals 16 residues. As DNA, the CDR3 is TGTGCCAGCAGCTTAGTGACTAGGCCCGACACCGGGGAGCTGTTTTTT. It is translated as CASSLVTRPDTGELFF.

This clonotype was observed many times. This chain joins TRBV28 and TRBJ2-5; D unclear. CDR1 is MDHEN, CDR2 SYDVKM, per germline. The CDR3 totals 13 residues. The V gene lost 4 bases and the J gene lost 0 bases, with 6 bases spanning the gap. The CDR3 DNA reads as TGTGCCAGCAGTTCCCATGACCAAGAGACCCAGTACTTC. Amino acid sequence: CASSSHDQETQYF.

At least ten counts were recorded for this clonotype. The chain combines TRBV6-2 or TRBV6-3 with TRBJ2-7, with TRBD2 identical over 8 bases. CDR3 length: 14 residues. With V trimmed by 6 bases and J by 4 bases, 8 bases remained unmatched. Looked up from germline, CDR1 is MNHEY and CDR2 is SVGEGT. The CDR3 loop reads CASSPGGALYEQYF. CDR3 nucleotides: TGTGCCAGCAGCCCCGGGGGGGCGCTTTACGAGCAGTACTTC.

Worth noting for this clonotype: This may be a read error, as it is one base from a much larger clone. The gene calls are TRBV7-2 and TRBJ2-7; 8 bases fit TRBD1. This CDR3 is 15 amino acids long. The trim removed 2 bases at V and 7 bases at J, leaving 10 bases unmatched. Germline V lookup: CDR1 SGHTA, CDR2 FQGNSA. CDR3 in DNA: TGTGCCAGCAGCTTATCCGGACAGGGTTATACGGAGCAGTACTTC. It codes for CASSLSGQGYTEQYF. The full variable domain, with the rest looked up from reference TRBV7-2 and TRBJ2-7, is GAGVSQSPSNKVTEKGKDVELRCDPISGHTALYWYRQSLGQGLEFLIYFQGNSAPDKSGLPSDRFSAERTGGSVSTLTIQRTQQEDSAVYLCASSLSGQGYTEQYFGPGTRLTVT.

The chain has TRBV5-1 and TRBJ2-4, with a tentative D call TRBD2 (6 bases). The CDR3 contains 16 residues. V was shortened by 2 bases and J by 7 bases, with 19 bases between the two germline ends. Germline V gene sequence: CDR1 SGHRS, CDR2 YFSETQ. The CDR3 reads CASSFQSSGPGNIQYF. The DNA for the CDR3 is TGCGCCAGCAGCTTCCAGTCCAGCGGGCCGGGGAACATTCAGTACTTC.

This clonotype appeared many times. The chain joins TRBV19 to TRBJ1-1; 9 bases match TRBD1. The CDR3 spans 15 residues. CDR1 LNHDA and CDR2 SQIVND come from the germline V gene (reference sequence). The V and J ends lost 3 bases and 4 bases, in that order; junction bases with no gene match: 6. The chain's CDR3 is CASSMLTGGGTEAFF. DNA for the CDR3: TGTGCCAGTAGTATGTTGACAGGGGGTGGCACTGAAGCTTTCTTT.

The V call is TRBV7-9, the J call TRBJ2-6; D is unclear. Trimming took off 2 bases at V and 4 bases at J, with 15 bases between the two ends. The CDR3 extends over 17 amino acids. Per germline, CDR1 SEHNR and CDR2 FQNEAQ (reference sequence). CDR3 sequence (DNA): TGTGCCAGCAGCTTATCTAGAACCTTGGCCGGGGCCAACGTCCTGACTTTC. It translates to CASSLSRTLAGANVLTF.

This clonotype was detected many times. The V gene is TRBV6-1, the J gene TRBJ2-4; unclear D gene. The germline gives CDR1 MNHNS, CDR2 SASEGT. Between the trimmed V and J ends, which lost 0 bases and 3 bases, there was a span of 12 bases. The CDR3 runs 16 residues. The CDR3 reads CASSEAWIGGKNIQYF. CDR3 bases: TGTGCCAGCAGTGAAGCTTGGATAGGCGGCAAAAACATTCAGTACTTC.

This clonotype came up many times. V usage is TRBV20-1 and J usage is TRBJ2-7; 14 nucleotides agree with TRBD2. Looked up from germline, CDR1 is DFQATT and CDR2 is SNEGSKA (reference sequence). This CDR3 contains 17 residues. V was pared by 5 bases and J by 12 bases, with 21 bases of the junction left unmatched. The CDR3 region is CSAPSIGTSGRAPPRYF. CDR3 nucleotide sequence: TGCAGTGCTCCCTCCATCGGGACTAGCGGGAGAGCCCCTCCGCGGTACTTC.

The table lists this clonotype with a few counts. This chain connects TRBV19 to TRBJ2-1; the match to TRBD1 covers 10 bases. Unmatched junction bases numbered 7, after V lost 6 bases and J lost 5 bases. From germline, CDR1 is LNHDA and CDR2 SQIVND (reference sequence). The CDR3 consists of 15 residues. The DNA for the CDR3 is TGTGCCAGTAGCAAAGGACAGGGGGACGACAATGAGCAGTTCTTC. It codes for CASSKGQGDDNEQFF.

Notes on this clonotype: A junction end diverges from the germline sequence, so it may reflect a read error. This chain joins TRBV28 and TRBJ1-5, with 7 bases identical to TRBD1. The CDR3 loop spans 15 amino acids. The germline V gene encodes CDR1 MDHEN and CDR2 SYDVKM. The CDR3 spells CTSSPIQGIAQPRHF. In DNA, the CDR3 is TGTACCAGCAGTCCTATACAGGGGATTGCTCAGCCCCGGCATTTT.

Of note for this clonotype: This may come from a read error, since a much larger clone is one base off. J is TRBJ2-7 and V is TRBV5-1; the D gene is possibly TRBD1 (6 bases). Germline CDR1 and CDR2: SGHRS and YFSETQ. V lost 4 bases and J lost 0, with 17 bases in between. The CDR3 is made up of 16 amino acids. CDR3 DNA sequence: TGCGCCAGCAGCATGAACGACAGGACCAGCTCCTACGAGCAGTACTTC. Protein product: CASSMNDRTSSYEQYF.

This clonotype has a count of ten or more. V is TRBV20-1 and J is TRBJ2-6; the D call may be TRBD1 or TRBD2 (5 bases each). Germline V lookup: CDR1 DFQATT, CDR2 SNEGSKA (reference sequence). V was shortened by 6 bases and J by 0 bases, with 18 bases between the two germline ends. This CDR3 region has 17 residues. The CDR3 bases are TGCAGTGCAAAAGGGCTAACTGGGACCTCTGGGGCCAACGTCCTGACTTTC. It encodes CSAKGLTGTSGANVLTF.

Many counts were recorded for this clonotype. The chain is built from TRBV10-2 and TRBJ2-1, with TRBD2 matching over 7 bases. Germline loops: CDR1 WSHSY, CDR2 SAAADI. J was trimmed by 12 bases and V by 6 bases; bases with no gene match: 5. There are 11 residues in the CDR3. The CDR3 DNA reads TGCGCCAGCAGCCCTAGCGGTCCGCAGTTCTTC. Amino acid sequence: CASSPSGPQFF.

This clonotype occurred many times. This rearrangement joins TRBV7-8 to TRBJ1-6; tentative D call: TRBD1 (6 bases). The CDR3 totals 14 residues. V lost 2 bases and J lost 7, with 9 bases in between. Germline loops: CDR1 SGHVS, CDR2 FQNEAQ. The CDR3 here is CASSLSGENSPLHF. The DNA for the CDR3 is TGTGCCAGCAGCTTATCAGGGGAAAATTCACCCCTCCACTTT.

This clonotype was seen a few times. The chain employs TRBV29-1 and TRBJ2-1, with TRBD2 matching 7 bases. Trimming removed 5 bases from V and 0 bases from J; junction bases left unmatched: 7. The V gene's germline CDR1 is SQVTM and CDR2 ANQGSEA. The CDR3 consists of 15 residues. The CDR3 bases are TGCAGCGTTTTGCCTAGCGGAGCCTCCTACAATGAGCAGTTCTTC. This encodes CSVLPSGASYNEQFF.

This clonotype showed up many times. CDR3 sequence: CASRDQGLHYNEQFF. The CDR3 coding sequence is TGTGCCAGCAGAGATCAGGGTCTACACTACAATGAGCAGTTCTTC. The chain employs TRBV6-1 and TRBJ2-1, with TRBD1 as a possible D gene (5 bases). Germline-derived CDR1 and CDR2 are MNHNS and SASEGT. Trimming cost V 6 bases and J 3 bases, with 15 bases left between them. The CDR3 loop spans 15 amino acids.

This clonotype has more than one count but fewer than ten. This chain links TRBV5-1 with TRBJ1-5, with 7 bases lining up with TRBD1. Germline CDR1 is SGHRS and CDR2 is YFSETQ. The CDR3 consists of 15 residues. V gave up 0 bases and J gave up 4 bases; unmatched junction bases: 4. The CDR3 DNA is TGCGCCAGCAGCTTGGAGGGGGCGCGGAATCAGCCCCAGCATTTT. This encodes CASSLEGARNQPQHF.